A selection of T cell receptor beta chains follows, all from one sample in a study of CD8+CD57+ T cells in acquired aplastic anemia. In TCRdb, the reads were re-called with MiXCR into one record per CDR3 protein. The profile shows some 190,000 distinct CDR3 sequences, 40% to 55% of them singletons. The sequencing sample was made of sorted CD4+, CD8+, or CD8+CD57+ T cells (not recorded which) from PBMCs. The receptors were gathered from a human donor in good health. Each CDR3 is given with its conserved first and last residue. Fields, in order: clone size, V gene, J gene, CDR3 length, D gene, CDR3 protein, CDR3 DNA. A D gene is named only where the DNA matches it firmly. Clone size is given for some rows only: seen once, a few or many times, or a class if the clone is expanded.

>few|TRBV7-8|TRBJ2-7|15|TRBD1
CASSVGAGGTYEQYF
TGTGCCAGCAGCGTCGGTGCAGGGGGTACTTACGAGCAGTACTTC
>-|TRBV7-9|TRBJ2-3|15|-
CASSLLRGKTDTQYF
TGTGCCAGCAGCTTATTGCGGGGAAAAACAGATACGCAGTATTTT
>-|TRBV5-8|TRBJ1-5|14|TRBD1
CASSGQGSHWTQHF
TGTGCCAGCAGCGGACAGGGCTCCCATTGGACCCAGCATTTT
>-|TRBV19|TRBJ1-1|15|-
CASSSVGLAGTEAFF
TGCGCCAGTAGTTCGGTGGGGCTAGCGGGTACTGAAGCTTTCTTT
>-|TRBV20-1|TRBJ2-1|16|TRBD2
CSANRPGLAGVNEQFF
TGCAGTGCTAACCGACCGGGACTAGCGGGAGTCAATGAGCAGTTCTTC
>many|TRBV12-3/TRBV12-4|TRBJ2-1|15|TRBD2
CASSSQLAGVNEQFF
TGTGCCAGCAGTTCACAACTAGCGGGAGTAAATGAGCAGTTCTTC
>-|TRBV5-6|TRBJ2-3|14|-
CASSLGDTTDTQYF
TGTGCCAGCAGCTTGGGGGACACCACAGATACGCAGTATTTT
>-|TRBV4-2|TRBJ2-3|16|TRBD1
CASSQRDRGRSRTQYF
TGTGCCAGCAGCCAGCGGGACAGGGGGCGCAGCCGTACGCAGTATTTT
>many|TRBV6-4|TRBJ2-3|14|TRBD2
CASSDGRATDTQYF
TGTGCCAGCAGTGACGGGAGGGCCACAGATACGCAGTATTTT
>-|TRBV10-3|TRBJ1-1|16|TRBD1
CAISGRGNVGNTEAFF
TGTGCCATCAGTGGCAGGGGGAACGTGGGGAACACTGAAGCTTTCTTT
>-|TRBV7-3|TRBJ2-5|16|-
CASSLTPGLSEETRYF
TGTGCCAGCAGCTTAACCCCCGGGCTATCGGAAGAGACCCGGTACTTC
>-|TRBV5-8|TRBJ1-5|16|TRBD1
CASSLQGVIPNQPQHF
TGTGCCAGCAGCTTACAGGGGGTCATCCCCAATCAGCCCCAGCATTTT
>-|TRBV20-1|TRBJ1-1|13|-
CSALTVIGTEAFF
TGCAGTGCCCTGACGGTTATTGGGACTGAAGCTTTCTTT
>-|TRBV20-1|TRBJ2-1|11|-
CSARVVGSAHF
TGCAGTGCTAGAGTTGTGGGTAGCGCGCACTTC
>many|TRBV5-1|TRBJ2-2|16|TRBD1
CASSLEGTVYTGELFF
TGCGCCAGCAGCTTGGAGGGGACAGTATACACCGGGGAGCTGTTTTTT
>-|TRBV24-1|TRBJ1-1|13|TRBD1
CATRTGANTEAFF
TGTGCCACCAGAACAGGGGCGAACACTGAAGCTTTCTTT
>few|TRBV6-1|TRBJ1-1|18|TRBD1
CASSTRGTGGREDTEAFF
TGTGCCAGCAGTACGAGGGGGACAGGGGGAAGGGAGGACACTGAAGCTTTCTTT
>-|TRBV6-5|TRBJ1-5|15|-
CASSLRQKSNQPQHF
TGTGCCAGCAGTTTAAGGCAGAAAAGCAATCAGCCCCAGCATTTT
>-|TRBV3-1|TRBJ2-3|17|TRBD2
CASSHPLAGGPPDTQYF
TGTGCCAGCAGCCACCCGCTAGCGGGAGGGCCCCCAGATACGCAGTATTTT
>once|TRBV7-9|TRBJ1-6|13|-
CASSVDSFSPLHF
TGTGCCAGCAGCGTGGACAGCTTTTCACCCCTCCACTTT
>many|TRBV20-1|TRBJ2-5|18|TRBD2
CSARERRVLASGRETQYF
TGCAGTGCTAGAGAGCGCAGAGTTCTGGCTAGCGGGAGAGAGACCCAGTACTTC
>-|TRBV24-1|TRBJ2-7|14|-
CATSDLESSYEQYF
TGTGCCACCAGTGATTTGGAAAGCTCCTACGAGCAGTACTTC
>many|TRBV5-1|TRBJ2-7|14|-
CASSLAGAEYEQYF
TGCGCCAGCAGCTTGGCGGGGGCTGAGTACGAGCAGTACTTC
>few|TRBV5-1|TRBJ2-5|15|TRBD2
CASSFAAGAEETQYF
TGCGCCAGCAGCTTTGCTGCGGGAGCGGAAGAGACCCAGTACTTC
>many|TRBV7-2|TRBJ1-4|13|-
CASSTGLNEKLFF
TGTGCCAGCAGCACGGGACTTAATGAAAAACTGTTTTTT
>few|TRBV15|TRBJ1-2|15|-
CATSTRVAPGDGYTF
TGTGCCACCAGCACCCGAGTGGCTCCAGGGGATGGCTACACCTTC
>-|TRBV9|TRBJ2-3|13|-
CASSAGAEDTQYF
TGTGCCAGCAGCGCCGGTGCGGAGGATACGCAGTATTTT
>many|TRBV11-2|TRBJ2-3|15|TRBD2
CASSLYARGVDTQYF
TGTGCCAGCAGCTTATACGCCCGGGGGGTAGATACGCAGTATTTT
>once|TRBV15|TRBJ2-7|14|-
CATSSWDSAYEQYF
TGTGCCACCAGCAGCTGGGACTCCGCCTACGAGCAGTACTTC
>-|TRBV25-1|TRBJ2-1|12|-
CASSDQGVGQFF
TGTGCCAGCAGTGATCAGGGTGTAGGGCAGTTCTTC
>few|TRBV7-3|TRBJ1-6|15|TRBD1
CASSWTGGNNSPLHF
TGTGCCAGCAGCTGGACAGGGGGCAACAATTCACCCCTCCACTTT
>few|TRBV2|TRBJ1-2|13|TRBD1
CASSFGDRGYFTF
TGTGCCAGCAGTTTTGGGGACAGGGGGTATTTCACCTTC
>-|TRBV13|TRBJ2-3|19|TRBD2
CASSRGLAGGRPHTDTQYF
TGTGCCAGCAGCCGGGGACTAGCGGGGGGGCGGCCTCACACAGATACGCAGTATTTT
>-|TRBV10-3|TRBJ2-7|13|TRBD1
CAISGQGAGEQYF
TGTGCCATCAGTGGACAGGGGGCCGGCGAGCAGTACTTC
>many|TRBV19|TRBJ2-3|17|TRBD2
CASSIVGLADSTDTQYF
TGTGCCAGTAGTATAGTAGGACTAGCGGATTCCACAGATACGCAGTATTTT
>many|TRBV19|TRBJ2-3|16|TRBD2
CASRRGGAPSTDTQYF
TGTGCCAGTAGACGCGGGGGAGCCCCTAGCACAGATACGCAGTATTTT
>many|TRBV24-1|TRBJ2-6|15|-
CATSETGSGANVLTF
TGTGCCACCAGTGAGACAGGATCTGGGGCCAACGTCCTGACTTTC
>many|TRBV11-2|TRBJ2-1|15|-
CASSRSLGPYNEQFF
TGTGCCAGCAGCCGATCACTAGGGCCCTACAATGAGCAGTTCTTC
>few|TRBV7-8|TRBJ2-7|13|-
CASSLSGLGEQYF
TGTGCCAGCAGCTTATCAGGGCTAGGGGAGCAGTACTTC
>-|TRBV5-1|TRBJ1-1|12|-
CASSLVETEAFF
TGCGCCAGCAGCTTGGTGGAAACTGAAGCTTTCTTT
>many|TRBV15|TRBJ2-1|17|TRBD2
CATSRDISGRDYNEQFF
TGTGCCACCAGCAGAGATATTAGCGGGAGGGACTACAATGAGCAGTTCTTC
>-|TRBV24-1|TRBJ2-7|16|TRBD1
CATSDSPGQGSYEQYF
TGTGCCACCAGTGATTCCCCGGGACAGGGATCCTACGAGCAGTACTTC
>many|TRBV24-1|TRBJ1-1|13|TRBD1
CATKDRQNTEAFF
TGTGCCACCAAGGACAGGCAGAACACTGAAGCTTTCTTT
>-|TRBV20-1|TRBJ2-7|11|-
CSAPGDYEQYF
TGCAGTGCCCCTGGGGACTACGAGCAGTACTTC
>few|TRBV12-3/TRBV12-4|TRBJ1-2|13|-
CASAIGGDYGYTF
TGTGCCAGTGCTATCGGGGGTGACTATGGCTACACCTTC
>-|TRBV20-1|TRBJ2-3|13|TRBD2
CSAPTSGTDTQYF
TGCAGTGCCCCTACTAGCGGCACAGATACGCAGTATTTT
>-|TRBV9|TRBJ2-1|14|TRBD2
CASSVSGMYNEQFF
TGTGCCAGCAGCGTAAGCGGGATGTACAATGAGCAGTTCTTC